These T cell receptor beta chains were read from a single sample in a study of blood T cell repertoires in COVID-19. Produced via immunoSEQ multiplex PCR; TCRdb's table is partial and in-frame only. Of around 230,000 clones in the sample, around 83% were seen once. Sequences were obtained from peripheral blood. All receptors come from a woman older than 75 with acute or convalescent COVID-19. CDR3s include the opening cysteine and the closing phenylalanine or tryptophan. Fields, in order: V gene, CDR3 protein.

>TRBV24-1
CATSEGAMNTEAFF
>TRBV5-6
CASSLEGGASYEQYF
>TRBV7-9
CASSPWGEGGSTEAFF
>TRBV18
CASSPQGAEGTEAFF
>TRBV7-2
CASSLTAEVYEQYF
>TRBV3-1/TRBV3-2
CASSQSAGPEAFF
>TRBV28
CAGSMTANQPQHF
>TRBV7-6
CASSSQGDSGSPLHF
>TRBV30
CAWSGGSGANVLTF
>TRBV18
CASSPQTGVSYNEQFF
>TRBV7-2
CASSAGPIYEQYF
>TRBV2
CASSGLMNTGELFF
>TRBV7-8
CASSYPGGGRETQYF
>TRBV7-8
CASSGAGGKETQYF
>TRBV10-1
CASSDPGQGNEQFF